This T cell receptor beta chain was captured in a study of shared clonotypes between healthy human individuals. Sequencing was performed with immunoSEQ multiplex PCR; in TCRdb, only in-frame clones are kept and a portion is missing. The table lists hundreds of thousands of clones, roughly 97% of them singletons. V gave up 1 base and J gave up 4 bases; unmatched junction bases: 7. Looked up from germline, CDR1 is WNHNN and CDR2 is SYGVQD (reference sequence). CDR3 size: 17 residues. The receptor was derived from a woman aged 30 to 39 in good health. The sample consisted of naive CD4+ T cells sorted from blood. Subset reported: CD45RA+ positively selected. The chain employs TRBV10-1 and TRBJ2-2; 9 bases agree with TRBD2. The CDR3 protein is CASSEFGSGRRTGELFF. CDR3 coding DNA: TGCGCCAGCAGTGAGTTTGGGAGCGGGAGGCGCACCGGGGAGCTGTTTTTT.